These T cell receptor beta chains were read from a single sample in a study of beta chain features in type 1 diabetes. Data came from immunoSEQ multiplex PCR; TCRdb stores just in-frame clones and leaves some out. The sample lists fewer than 45,000 clones; around 64% were seen once. The sample taken for sequencing was Tregs from blood. These receptors were obtained from a woman aged 30 to 39 in good health. The CDR3 runs from the conserved cysteine through the conserved F or W. The D gene is left open where the match is weak. Rows may omit the clone size; those that give it use once, few, many or a size class.

TRBV18	TRBJ1-5	.	.	CASSQHNSNQPQHF	TGTGCCAGCTCACAGCATAATAGCAATCAGCCCCAGCATTTT
TRBV5-1	TRBJ2-3	.	TRBD2	CASSTTSVDTQYF	TGCGCCAGCAGCACCACTAGCGTGGATACGCAGTATTTT
TRBV11-2	TRBJ2-7	few	TRBD2	CASSFSSGRVHEQYF	TGTGCCAGCAGCTTCTCAAGCGGGAGAGTCCACGAGCAGTACTTC
TRBV9	TRBJ2-6	.	.	CASSPRGSSGANVLTF	TGTGCCAGCAGCCCCAGGGGTTCCTCTGGGGCCAACGTCCTGACTTTC
TRBV6-1	TRBJ2-1	.	TRBD2	CASSERASGQTYNGQFF	TGTGCCAGCAGTGAAAGGGCTAGCGGGCAAACCTACAATGGGCAGTTCTTC
TRBV15	TRBJ2-7	few	.	CATSKRDTSYEQYF	TGTGCCACCAGCAAGCGGGACACCTCCTACGAGCAGTACTTC
TRBV6-1	TRBJ2-2	.	TRBD2	CASREGGANTGELFF	TGTGCCAGTCGGGAGGGGGGCGCGAACACCGGGGAGCTGTTTTTT
TRBV7-9	TRBJ2-5	.	TRBD2	CASSMGLAGQETQYF	TGTGCCAGCAGCATGGGACTAGCGGGACAAGAGACCCAGTACTTC
TRBV6-5	TRBJ2-7	.	TRBD1	CASKVGQVSYEQYF	TGTGCCAGCAAGGTGGGACAGGTCTCCTACGAGCAGTACTTC
TRBV25-1	TRBJ2-7	few	TRBD2	CASRDSGRYEQYF	TGTGCCAGCAGGGATAGCGGGAGATACGAGCAGTACTTC
TRBV30	TRBJ1-4	few	.	CAWSVPLNEKLFF	TGTGCCTGGAGTGTACCCCTAAATGAAAAACTGTTTTTT
TRBV28	TRBJ2-3	.	TRBD2	CASSLGAGVLGTDTQYF	TGTGCCAGCAGTTTGGGAGCGGGAGTTCTGGGTACAGATACGCAGTATTTT
TRBV6-5	TRBJ2-4	.	.	CASSYEAGLAKNIQYF	TGTGCCAGCAGTTACGAGGCGGGACTAGCCAAAAACATTCAGTACTTC
TRBV18	TRBJ2-2	few	.	CASPLSQANTGELFF	TGTGCCAGCCCCCTTTCACAGGCGAACACCGGGGAGCTGTTTTTT
TRBV25-1	TRBJ2-7	few	TRBD1	CASSPRGQFYEQYF	TGTGCCAGCAGTCCCAGGGGGCAATTCTACGAGCAGTACTTC
TRBV28	TRBJ1-4	.	.	CASSYDFRKLFF	TGTGCCAGCAGTTACGACTTTCGGAAACTGTTTTTT
TRBV29-1	TRBJ2-7	.	.	CSVETGISYEQYF	TGCAGCGTTGAAACAGGTATATCCTACGAGCAGTACTTC
TRBV5-5	TRBJ1-1	few	TRBD1	CASSGTGSRGAAFF	TGTGCCAGCAGCGGGACAGGGAGCCGGGGGGCAGCTTTCTTT
TRBV5-1	TRBJ1-2	.	.	CASSTALDSFGYTF	TGCGCCAGCAGCACCGCGCTGGACAGTTTTGGCTACACCTTC
TRBV6-1	TRBJ2-1	.	TRBD1	CASRAAGGSYNEQFF	TGTGCCAGCAGGGCGGCAGGGGGCTCCTACAATGAGCAGTTCTTC
TRBV5-4	TRBJ1-2	.	TRBD1	CASSLLDRARYYGYTF	TGTGCCAGCAGCTTGTTGGACAGGGCAAGATACTATGGCTACACCTTC
TRBV27	TRBJ1-5	.	.	CASSLYGARGPSNQPQHF	TGTGCCAGCAGTTTATATGGGGCCCGAGGCCCTAGCAATCAGCCCCAGCATTTT
TRBV18	TRBJ2-7	.	TRBD2	CASSPTRTSGKYEQYF	TGTGCCAGCTCACCAACTCGGACTAGCGGGAAGTACGAGCAGTACTTC
TRBV9	TRBJ2-6	.	TRBD2	CASSVGVDPAGGSGANVLTF	TGTGCCAGCAGCGTAGGCGTAGATCCAGCGGGAGGGTCTGGGGCCAACGTCCTGACTTTC
TRBV9	TRBJ2-5	.	.	CASSVGGLQETQYF	TGTGCCAGCAGCGTAGGAGGGCTCCAAGAGACCCAGTACTTC
TRBV29-1	TRBJ2-3	.	.	CSVFPEWAQYF	TGCAGCGTTTTTCCGGAGTGGGCGCAGTATTTT
TRBV7-9	TRBJ1-1	.	.	CASSLYTGADTEAFF	TGTGCCAGCAGCTTATACACAGGTGCAGACACTGAAGCTTTCTTT
TRBV19	TRBJ2-5	few	.	CASTQGGETQYF	TGTGCCAGCACCCAGGGGGGAGAGACCCAGTACTTC